This TCR beta chain was sequenced in a study of patients and donors after allogeneic stem cell transplantation. TCRdb analysed the RT-PCR reads with MiXCR anew, one entry per CDR3 protein. Found here are 400,000 to 450,000 distinct CDR3 sequences, 16% of them singletons; the top ten hold around 7.9%. This clonotype was found many times. The sequenced sample consisted of blood, either unsorted or a sorted T cell fraction (not recorded which). The clonotype originates from a human donor who was either an allogeneic HSCT recipient or a stem cell or donor lymphocyte infusion donor (not recorded which). It is not recorded whose cells these are; they may come from a transplant donor.

CDR3 region: CASSRTGGQADTQYF. Written as DNA, the CDR3 is TGCGCCAGCAGCCGCACAGGGGGCCAGGCCGATACGCAGTATTTT. The chain carries TRBV4-3 and TRBJ2-3, with 9 bases fitting TRBD1. The CDR3 totals 15 residues. The germline CDR1 and CDR2 sequences are LGHNA and YSLEER. The V gene end was trimmed by 4 bases and the J gene end by 6 bases; junction bases not matched to a gene: 8.